This passage covers 19 T cell receptor beta chains from one sample sequenced in a study of T cells in Graves' hyperthyroidism and ophthalmopathy. From RNA transcripts, TCR beta CDR3 regions were amplified. Using the HTBI primer set, a first-round RT-PCR was run on the TCR CDR3. TCRdb reprocessed the multiplex PCR reads via MiXCR and lists one record per CDR3 protein. The repertoire holds about 590,000 distinct CDR3 sequences, with around 14% as singletons. The sample taken for sequencing was blood. These TCRs come from a young woman with Graves' hyperthyroidism.

This chain connects TRBV7-9 to TRBJ1-4; no definite D call. The germline V gene has CDR1 SEHNR and CDR2 FQNEAQ (reference sequence). The V and J ends lost 5 bases and 4 bases respectively, with 11 bases between them. The CDR3 extends over 14 amino acids. CDR3 nucleotides: TGTGCCAGCAGCCCGTCCCATCGTAATGAAAAACTGTTTTTT. Amino acid sequence: CASSPSHRNEKLFF.

This clonotype was recorded many times. The chain recombines TRBV6-1 with TRBJ1-2; no clear D. The V gene lost 7 bases and the J gene lost 5 bases, with 26 bases spanning the gap. This CDR3 contains 17 residues. From germline, CDR1 is MNHNS and CDR2 SASEGT. The CDR3 DNA reads TGTGCCAGCACTAGACTGGACGCTCCGCCACCCCAATATGGCTACACCTTC. Translation gives CASTRLDAPPPQYGYTF.

This clonotype was seen a few times. CDR3 amino acids: CASSEVVNQPQHF. CDR3 coding DNA: TGTGCCAGCAGTGAAGTGGTCAATCAGCCCCAGCATTTT. The V gene is TRBV6-1, the J gene TRBJ1-5; D not resolved. This CDR3 comprises 13 residues. The ends were cut back, 1 base at V and 3 bases at J, with 4 bases in the middle. Looked up from germline, CDR1 is MNHNS and CDR2 is SASEGT.

The rearrangement uses TRBV29-1 and TRBJ2-1, with 10 bases matching TRBD2. This CDR3 has 13 residues. Trimming cost V 4 bases and J 4 bases; bases outside gene matches: 1. Germline loops: CDR1 SQVTM, CDR2 ANQGSEA. CDR3 coding DNA: TGCAGCGTTGGGACTAGCGGATACAATGAGCAGTTCTTC. Its translation is CSVGTSGYNEQFF.

This clonotype came up a few times. The V call is TRBV3-1, the J call TRBJ2-2; D may be TRBD1 (5 bases). Trimming took 0 bases from V and 5 from J, leaving 10 bases between them. CDR3 length: 15 residues. Germline V gene sequence: CDR1 LGHDT, CDR2 YNNKEL (reference sequence). This CDR3 is CASSQDKGLTGELFF. The CDR3, as DNA: TGTGCCAGCAGCCAAGATAAGGGGTTGACCGGGGAGCTGTTTTTT.

This clonotype showed up many times. The chain uses TRBV30 and TRBJ1-1, with D uncertain. Trimming stripped 3 bases from V and 8 bases from J, with 10 bases between. This CDR3 region has 11 residues. CDR1 GTSNPN and CDR2 SVGIG come from the germline V gene (reference sequence). This CDR3 reads CAWRGQSEAFF. DNA for the CDR3: TGTGCCTGGAGGGGCCAGTCGGAAGCTTTCTTT.

V is TRBV3-1 and J is TRBJ2-3; 7 positions match TRBD2. The CDR3 has 12 amino acids. The germline gives CDR1 LGHDT, CDR2 YNNKEL (reference sequence). CDR3 bases: TGTGCAACCGGGACTACCACAGATACGCAGTATTTT. Amino acid sequence: CATGTTTDTQYF.

This clonotype was recorded many times. The chain recombines TRBV6-2 or TRBV6-3 with TRBJ2-1; TRBD1 aligns across 8 bases. Germline-derived CDR1 and CDR2 are MNHEY and SVGEGT. This CDR3 is built from 15 residues. The J segment lost 5 bases and the V segment lost 4 bases, leaving 7 bases of the junction unmatched. The CDR3 reads CASSSHTGGNNEQFF. The CDR3 DNA reads as TGTGCCAGCAGTTCCCATACAGGGGGAAACAATGAGCAGTTCTTC.

This clonotype was recorded at least ten times. The chain links TRBV12-3 or TRBV12-4 to TRBJ2-3, with 8 nucleotides matching TRBD2. V was pared by 6 bases and J by 1 base, with 6 bases of the junction left unmatched. The CDR3 totals 15 residues. CDR3 DNA: TGTGCCAGCAGACCGCTTAGCGGGGGCACAGATACGCAGTATTTT. Translated, it gives CASRPLSGGTDTQYF.

The sample holds a few counts of this clonotype. The chain employs TRBV20-1 and TRBJ2-1, with D possibly being TRBD1 or TRBD2 (5 bases each). Per the germline V gene, CDR1 is DFQATT and CDR2 is SNEGSKA (reference sequence). The CDR3 covers 17 residues. Trimming pared 1 base from V and 4 bases from J, leaving 20 bases between. DNA of the CDR3: TGCAGTGCTAGAGTCGGGCTAGCAAAGAAGGGGTACAATGAGCAGTTCTTC. It is translated as CSARVGLAKKGYNEQFF.

This clonotype was observed at least ten times. J is TRBJ2-7 and V is TRBV18, with 8 nucleotides matching TRBD1. Germline values: CDR1 KGHSH, CDR2 LQKENI. The CDR3 extends over 14 amino acids. V shed 6 bases and J 2 bases; nucleotides not matched to a gene: 6. The CDR3 region is CASSRQGLAYEQYF. CDR3 in DNA: TGTGCCAGCTCCCGACAGGGGCTAGCCTACGAGCAGTACTTC.

This clonotype was counted many times. J is TRBJ2-7 and V is TRBV28, with 7 bases identical to TRBD1. This CDR3 is 14 amino acids long. CDR1 and CDR2 (germline): MDHEN, SYDVKM. The J segment lost 4 bases and the V segment lost 4 bases, leaving 7 bases of the junction unmatched. CDR3 protein: CASSSGTAIYEQYF. The CDR3 bases are TGTGCCAGCAGTTCCGGGACAGCGATTTACGAGCAGTACTTC.

This clonotype was counted between two and nine times. The rearrangement links TRBV4-1 to TRBJ2-3; 8 positions agree with TRBD1. Germline assignment: CDR1 MGHRA and CDR2 YSYEKL. This CDR3 is 19 amino acids long. Losses at the gene ends were 0 bases for V and 2 bases for J; bases not matched to a gene: 13. The CDR3 is CASSQDFRGPLSNTDTQYF. DNA for the CDR3: TGCGCCAGCAGCCAAGATTTCAGGGGGCCCCTAAGTAACACAGATACGCAGTATTTT.

V is TRBV6-1 and J is TRBJ2-6; 8 bases are shared with TRBD2. There are 17 residues in the CDR3. CDR1 and CDR2 from the germline V gene are MNHNS and SASEGT. V was pared by 6 bases and J by 0 bases, with 7 bases of the junction left unmatched. CDR3 sequence reads: CASSRAGGRSGANVLTF. In nucleotides, the CDR3 is TGTGCCAGCAGCCGCGCGGGGGGACGCTCTGGGGCCAACGTCCTGACTTTC.

This clonotype was detected ten times or more. V usage is TRBV12-3 or TRBV12-4 and J usage is TRBJ2-7, with 8 positions matching TRBD1. This CDR3 contains 15 residues. Trimming removed 10 bases from V and 1 base from J; junction bases left unmatched: 12. The CDR3 protein is CATQDGTGASYEQYF. The CDR3 DNA is TGTGCCACCCAGGACGGGACAGGAGCTTCCTACGAGCAGTACTTC.

This clonotype has a count of ten or more. The chain couples TRBV20-1 to TRBJ2-5, with D perhaps matching TRBD1 (6 bases). Germline values: CDR1 DFQATT, CDR2 SNEGSKA (reference sequence). This CDR3 has 14 amino acids. Trimming removed 5 bases at V and 1 base at J, with 14 bases between. The CDR3 DNA is TGCAGTGCTCCGTCACCCAGGGGCCAAGAGACCCAGTACTTC. It yields the protein CSAPSPRGQETQYF.

The V gene is TRBV6-2 or TRBV6-3, the J gene TRBJ2-7, with 7 bases identical to TRBD2. This CDR3 is 14 amino acids long. The V gene's germline CDR1 is MNHEY and CDR2 SVGEGT. The junction had 7 bases not matched to a gene; V was cut back by 6 bases and J by 2 bases. CDR3 DNA sequence: TGTGCCAGCAGGCGACTAGCCCGGGCCTACGAGCAGTACTTC. This gives the protein CASRRLARAYEQYF.

In this sample, this clonotype turned up a few times. J is TRBJ2-3 and V is TRBV25-1; 13 bases fit TRBD2. The CDR3 covers 18 residues. Trimming took 0 bases from V and 8 from J; bases not matched to a gene: 11. Germline V lookup: CDR1 MGHDK, CDR2 SYGVNS. The CDR3 spells CASSEYRGLAGERATQYF. The DNA for the CDR3 is TGTGCCAGCAGTGAATATCGTGGACTAGCGGGGGAAAGGGCTACGCAGTATTTT.

This clonotype was observed at least ten times. CDR3 DNA sequence: TGTGCCAGCAGTTACTTTCAGACAGCGAACTCCTACGAGCAGTACTTC. Translated, it gives CASSYFQTANSYEQYF. The chain carries TRBV6-5 and TRBJ2-7; D may be TRBD1 (5 bases). Germline CDR1 reads MNHEY; CDR2 reads SVGAGI. Trimming shortened V by 1 base and J by 0 bases, and 13 bases separated the two germline ends. The CDR3 totals 16 residues.